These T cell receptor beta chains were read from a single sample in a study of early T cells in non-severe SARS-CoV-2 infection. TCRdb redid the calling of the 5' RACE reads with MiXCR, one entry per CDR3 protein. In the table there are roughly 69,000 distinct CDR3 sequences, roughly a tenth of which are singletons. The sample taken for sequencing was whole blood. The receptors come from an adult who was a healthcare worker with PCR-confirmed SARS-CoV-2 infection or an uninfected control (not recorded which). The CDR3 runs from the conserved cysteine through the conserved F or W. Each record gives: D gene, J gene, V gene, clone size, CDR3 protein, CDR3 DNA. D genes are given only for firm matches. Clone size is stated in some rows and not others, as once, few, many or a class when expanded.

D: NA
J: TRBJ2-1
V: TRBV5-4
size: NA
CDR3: CASSLERGSNEQFF
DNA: TGTGCCAGCAGCTTGGAAAGGGGGTCCAATGAGCAGTTCTTC

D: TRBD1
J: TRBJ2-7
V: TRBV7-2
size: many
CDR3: CASSLRTGPNEQYF
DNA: TGTGCCAGCAGCCTACGGACAGGGCCGAACGAGCAGTACTTC

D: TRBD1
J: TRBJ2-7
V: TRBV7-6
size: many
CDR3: CASSFGDRAYEQYF
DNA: TGTGCCAGCAGCTTTGGGGACAGGGCCTACGAGCAGTACTTC

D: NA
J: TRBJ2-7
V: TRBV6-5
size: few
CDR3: CASSYGRDYEQYF
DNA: TGTGCCAGCAGCTACGGCCGGGACTACGAGCAGTACTTC

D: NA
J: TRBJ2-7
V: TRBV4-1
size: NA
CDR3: CANSQGPSEQYF
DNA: TGCGCCAACAGCCAAGGTCCCAGCGAGCAGTACTTC

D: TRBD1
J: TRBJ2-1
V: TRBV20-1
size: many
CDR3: CSAPSLQGADNEQFF
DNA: TGCAGTGCTCCCTCCCTTCAGGGGGCAGACAATGAGCAGTTCTTC

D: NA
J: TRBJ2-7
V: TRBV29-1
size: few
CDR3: CSGGGLRLEKQYF
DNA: TGCAGCGGCGGAGGACTGCGGCTTGAGAAGCAGTACTTC

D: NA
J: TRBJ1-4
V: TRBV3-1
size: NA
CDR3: CASSQGGYREKLFF
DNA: TGTGCCAGCAGCCAAGGCGGATACAGGGAAAAACTGTTTTTT

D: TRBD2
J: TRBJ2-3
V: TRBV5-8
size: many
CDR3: CASSSRPSGGTQYF
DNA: TGTGCCAGCAGCTCGCGGCCTAGCGGCGGTACGCAGTATTTT

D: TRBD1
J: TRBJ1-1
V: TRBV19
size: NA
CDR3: CASRRDRAAEAFF
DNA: TGTGCCAGTAGAAGGGACAGGGCGGCTGAAGCTTTCTTT

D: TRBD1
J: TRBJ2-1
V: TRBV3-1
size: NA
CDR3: CASSQRDSSYNEQFF
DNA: TGTGCCAGCAGCCAACGGGACAGCTCCTACAATGAGCAGTTCTTC

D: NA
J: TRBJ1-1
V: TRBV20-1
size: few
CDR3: CSVVTQNTEAFF
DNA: TGCAGTGTTGTGACCCAGAACACTGAAGCTTTCTTT

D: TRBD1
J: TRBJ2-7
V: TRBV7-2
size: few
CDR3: CASSSVRDRYEQYF
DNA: TGTGCCAGCAGCTCGGTCCGGGACAGATACGAGCAGTACTTC

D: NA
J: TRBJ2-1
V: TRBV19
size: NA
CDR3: CASQLQVGESYNEQFF
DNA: TGTGCCAGTCAACTTCAGGTGGGGGAATCGTACAATGAGCAGTTCTTC

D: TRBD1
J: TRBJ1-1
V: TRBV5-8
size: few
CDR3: CASSQGQSNTEAFF
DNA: TGTGCCAGCAGCCAGGGACAGTCGAACACTGAAGCTTTCTTT

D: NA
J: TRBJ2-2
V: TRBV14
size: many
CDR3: CASSHRWGQMNTGELFF
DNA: TGTGCCAGCAGCCACCGGTGGGGGCAAATGAACACCGGGGAGCTGTTTTTT

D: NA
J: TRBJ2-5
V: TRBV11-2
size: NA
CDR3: CASSEGRGPNQSGDQYF
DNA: TGTGCCAGCAGCGAAGGAAGGGGGCCCAACCAGTCGGGAGACCAGTACTTC

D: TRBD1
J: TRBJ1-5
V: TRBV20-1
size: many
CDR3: CSARTGDQPQHF
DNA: TGCAGTGCTAGGACAGGGGATCAGCCCCAGCATTTT

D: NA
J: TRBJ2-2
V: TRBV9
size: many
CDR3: CASSSSETATGELFF
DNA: TGTGCCAGCAGCTCGAGCGAGACAGCCACCGGGGAGCTGTTTTTT

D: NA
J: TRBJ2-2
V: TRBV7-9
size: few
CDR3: CASSLTGPTFTGELFF
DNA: TGTGCCAGCAGCCTTACAGGGCCGACGTTCACCGGGGAGCTGTTTTTT

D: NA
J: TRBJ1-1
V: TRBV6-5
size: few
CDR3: CASSYGWNTEAFF
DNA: TGTGCCAGCAGTTACGGGTGGAACACTGAAGCTTTCTTT

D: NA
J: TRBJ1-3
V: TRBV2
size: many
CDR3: CASSGIPRSENTIYF
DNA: TGTGCCAGCAGTGGAATACCCCGCTCTGAAAACACCATATATTTT

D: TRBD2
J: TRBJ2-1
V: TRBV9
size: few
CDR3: CASSVGGGANEQFF
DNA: TGTGCCAGCAGCGTAGGCGGGGGGGCCAATGAGCAGTTCTTC

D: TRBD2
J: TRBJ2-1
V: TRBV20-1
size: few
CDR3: CSALAGSGGNNEQFF
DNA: TGCAGTGCTCTCGCAGGCAGCGGGGGAAACAATGAGCAGTTCTTC

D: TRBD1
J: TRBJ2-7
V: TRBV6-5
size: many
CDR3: CASRIGQASSYEQYF
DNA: TGTGCCAGCAGAATAGGACAGGCGAGCTCCTACGAGCAGTACTTC

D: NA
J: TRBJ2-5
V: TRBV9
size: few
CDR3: CASSVNEETQYF
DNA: TGTGCCAGCAGCGTAAATGAAGAGACCCAGTACTTC

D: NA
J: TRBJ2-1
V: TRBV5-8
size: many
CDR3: CASSLALAYNEQFF
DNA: TGTGCCAGCAGCTTGGCGTTGGCCTACAATGAGCAGTTCTTC

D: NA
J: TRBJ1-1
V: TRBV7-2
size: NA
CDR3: CASSLDGGATEAFF
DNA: TGTGCCAGCAGCTTAGATGGGGGCGCGACTGAAGCTTTCTTT

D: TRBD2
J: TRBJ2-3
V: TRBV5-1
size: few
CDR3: CASSLAFAGAPDTQYF
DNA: TGCGCCAGCAGCTTGGCTTTTGCGGGAGCGCCAGATACGCAGTATTTT

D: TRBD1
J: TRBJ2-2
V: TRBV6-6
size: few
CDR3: CASSFRQGAAGELFF
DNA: TGTGCCAGCAGTTTTAGACAGGGGGCAGCCGGGGAGCTGTTTTTT

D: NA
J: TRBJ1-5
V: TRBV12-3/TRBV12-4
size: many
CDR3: CASSFGQGQLAQHF
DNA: TGTGCCAGCAGTTTCGGCCAGGGTCAATTGGCCCAGCATTTT

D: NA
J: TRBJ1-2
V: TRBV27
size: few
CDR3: CASSFNLGAVSYTF
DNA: TGTGCCAGCAGTTTCAATTTGGGTGCCGTAAGCTACACCTTC

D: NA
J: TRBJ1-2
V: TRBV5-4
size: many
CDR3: CASSLSGGQSGYTF
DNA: TGTGCCAGCAGCCTATCTGGGGGGCAGAGTGGCTACACCTTC

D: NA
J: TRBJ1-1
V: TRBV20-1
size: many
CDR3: CSARLTQGNTEAFF
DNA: TGCAGTGCTAGGCTCACCCAGGGAAACACTGAAGCTTTCTTT

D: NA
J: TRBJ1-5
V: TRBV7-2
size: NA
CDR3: CASSPRQRSNQPQHF
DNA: TGTGCCAGCAGCCCCAGACAGCGGAGCAATCAGCCCCAGCATTTT

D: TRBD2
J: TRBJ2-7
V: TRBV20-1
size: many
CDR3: CSARDLTSGGYGQYF
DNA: TGCAGTGCTAGAGATCTTACTAGCGGGGGGTACGGTCAGTACTTC